The present TCR beta chain was sequenced within a study of neurological immune-mediated disorders. Overall study findings and caveats: The highest TCR clonal expansion occurred in HTLV-1-associated myelopathy; multiple sclerosis fell below healthy controls.

Each CDR3 protein is one row after TCRdb ran MiXCR on the 5' RACE reads. This repertoire shows around 70,000 distinct CDR3 sequences, about 3% found once; its top ten account for under 6.5%. This clonotype was seen many times. The antigen remains unidentified. This receptor was identified in a woman aged 45-65 years with multiple sclerosis. Sequencing used PBMCs.

The CDR3: CASSPRVLNTEAFF. CDR3 DNA sequence: TGTGCCAGCAGTCCCAGGGTGTTGAACACTGAAGCTTTCTTT. The V call is TRBV12-3 or TRBV12-4, the J call TRBJ1-1; D may be TRBD1 (5 bases). This CDR3 is 14 amino acids long. V dropped 5 bases and J dropped 0 bases, with 10 bases sitting between them.